The source of this T cell receptor (beta chain) is a study of cytomegalovirus exposure and HLA in healthy donors. The wider study: Counted in an early data release were roughly 87 million unique TCRs from HLA-typed donors.

The PCR contained 60 Vbeta and 13 Jbeta primers. TCRdb's table, derived via immunoSEQ multiplex PCR, lists solely in-frame clones and lacks some. This table holds roughly 200,000 clones, around 76% found once. Germline V lookup: CDR1 SGHRS, CDR2 YFSETQ. The CDR3 contains 15 residues. V lost 1 base and J lost 3, with 13 bases in between. The receptor was derived from a man aged 25 to 40 in good health and CMV-seronegative. The chain employs TRBV5-1 and TRBJ1-1; D is perhaps TRBD1 (5 bases). Sequenced input: PBMCs. The CDR3 region has the DNA TGCGCCAGCAGCTTGACCCAGGGAAGTTACACTGAAGCTTTCTTT. Amino acids: CASSLTQGSYTEAFF.